This T cell receptor beta chain emerged from a study of blood T cells in healthy people across ages. At the level of the study: Per every two T cells, about one barcoded beta molecule was captured by template switching.

Study-wide findings and caveats: It was found that TCR beta diversity correlated strongly with the percentage of naive T cells. Aged donors had fewer naive CD4+ cells and lower diversity than long-lived donors.

The authors ran a second PCR of roughly 6 to 12 cycles using a sample-barcoded 5' primer and a J-beta primer mix. TCRdb fed the 5' RACE reads into MiXCR, producing one record per CDR3 protein. The sample holds about 970,000 distinct CDR3 sequences, roughly 51% seen once. A few counts support this clonotype. The target antigen is unknown. Specimen: blood. The receptor was isolated from a woman aged 55-69 years in good health.

CDR3 sequence: CSVEEVSTEAFF. CDR3 nucleotide sequence: TGCAGCGTTGAAGAGGTTAGCACTGAAGCTTTCTTT. The gene calls are TRBV29-1 and TRBJ1-1; no firm D call. The length of the CDR3 is 12 residues. Germline V gives CDR1 SQVTM, CDR2 ANQGSEA. Trimming shortened V by 0 bases and J by 4 bases, and 6 bases separated the two germline ends. The full variable domain, in which reference TRBV29-1 and TRBJ1-1 provide the parts outside the CDR3, is SAVISQKPSRDICQRGTSLTIQCQVDSQVTMMFWYRQQPGQSLTLIATANQGSEATYESGFVIDKFPISRPNLTFSTLTVSNMSPEDSSIYLCSVEEVSTEAFFGQGTRLTVV.